Only a few counts were recorded for the clone carrying this T cell receptor beta chain. The data were obtained in a study of blood T cell repertoires in COVID-19. Assay: immunoSEQ multiplex PCR; the TCRdb copy retains only in-frame clones and omits some. The sample shows around 64,000 clones, roughly 89% of them seen only once. This CDR3 has 11 amino acids. The germline V gene encodes CDR1 MNHEY and CDR2 SMNVEV (reference sequence). V was pared by 4 bases and J by 10 bases, with 8 bases between. Sequencing was performed on peripheral blood. The V gene is TRBV27, the J gene TRBJ2-1; D remains unclear. The sequence was obtained from a woman older than 75 with acute or convalescent COVID-19. The CDR3 protein is CASSYLKEQFF. The CDR3 nucleotides are TGTGCCAGCAGTTATCTTAAAGAGCAGTTCTTC.